Below, 23 T cell receptor beta chains from the same sample are listed, as sequenced in a study of cytomegalovirus exposure and HLA in healthy donors. PCR used 60 Vbeta primers and 13 Jbeta primers. Some clones are missing from TCRdb's copy, which holds only in-frame ones; the method was immunoSEQ multiplex PCR. The sample records 100,000 to 150,000 clones, roughly 79% being singletons. Sequenced input: PBMCs. These receptors all stem from a woman between 35 and 50 years old in good health and CMV-seronegative.

The chain recombines TRBV7-8 with TRBJ2-1, with no clear D. CDR3 length: 16 residues. V lost 1 base and J 1 base, leaving 11 bases between the germline ends. Per germline, CDR1 SGHVS and CDR2 FQNEAQ. The CDR3 DNA follows: TGTGCCAGCAGCTTAGGGTTGTGGGCGTCCTACAATGAGCAGTTCTTC. Translation gives CASSLGLWASYNEQFF.

The chain couples TRBV5-1 to TRBJ2-3; tentative D call: TRBD1 (5 bases). The CDR3 is 13 residues long. Looked up from germline, CDR1 is SGHRS and CDR2 is YFSETQ. V dropped 4 bases and J dropped 6 bases, with 12 bases sitting between them. The DNA of the CDR3 is TGCGCCAGCAGCAGCAGGGTATCGGATACGCAGTATTTT. Residues: CASSSRVSDTQYF.

The chain recombines TRBV5-6 with TRBJ2-3; the D gene is possibly TRBD2 (7 bases). The CDR3 extends over 16 amino acids. The germline V gene has CDR1 SGHDT and CDR2 YYEEEE. V lost 2 bases and J lost 2, with 15 bases in between. The CDR3 here is CASSFNRGAPTDTQYF. The DNA for the CDR3 is TGTGCCAGCAGCTTTAACCGGGGGGCCCCCACAGATACGCAGTATTTT.

This chain links TRBV5-6 with TRBJ2-3; 9 bases agree with TRBD1. The CDR3 totals 18 residues. Germline CDR1 SGHDT, CDR2 YYEEEE. The trim removed 4 bases at V and 3 bases at J, leaving 15 bases unmatched. CDR3: CASSQGPGTGTRTDTQYF. CDR3 nucleotides: TGTGCCAGCAGCCAAGGCCCGGGGACAGGGACGAGAACAGATACGCAGTATTTT.

The chain combines TRBV28 with TRBJ1-1; TRBD1 might be the D (6 bases). V lost 6 bases and J 4 bases, leaving 18 bases between the germline ends. CDR3 length: 15 amino acids. The germline CDR1 and CDR2 sequences are MDHEN and SYDVKM. This CDR3 reads CASRAETGRGTEAFF. The CDR3 nucleotides are TGTGCCAGCAGAGCTGAAACAGGGAGGGGCACTGAAGCTTTCTTT.

This chain connects TRBV18 to TRBJ2-1; D is perhaps TRBD2 (5 bases). The V and J ends lost 3 bases and 4 bases respectively, with 16 bases between them. CDR1 and CDR2 from the germline V gene are KGHSH and LQKENI. The CDR3 is 16 residues long. This chain's CDR3 is CASSPRGGSEYNEQFF. In DNA form, the CDR3 reads TGTGCCAGCTCACCGCGTGGCGGGTCGGAATACAATGAGCAGTTCTTC.

This clone showed up just once. One end of the junction varies from germline; a read error may be responsible. The CDR3 region is CASSLSPSTGELFF. The CDR3 bases are TGTGCTAGCAGCTTGAGTCCCTCAACCGGGGAGCTGTTTTTT. The gene calls are TRBV7-6 and TRBJ2-2; D gene uncertain. The CDR3 consists of 14 residues. Germline loops: CDR1 SGHVS, CDR2 FNYEAQ. The whole variable domain, remainder taken from reference TRBV7-6 and TRBJ2-2, is GAGVSQSPRYKVTKRGQDVALRCDPISGHVSLYWYRQALGQGPEFLTYFNYEAQQDKSGLPNDRFSAERPEGSISTLTIQRTEQRDSAMYRCASSLSPSTGELFFGEGSRLTVL.

The chain recombines TRBV27 with TRBJ2-1; weak D call: TRBD1 (7 bases). This CDR3 has 14 residues. Per germline, CDR1 MNHEY and CDR2 SMNVEV (reference sequence). Trimming took off 5 bases at V and 9 bases at J, with 17 bases between the two ends. Here the CDR3 DNA reads TGTGCCAGCAGTCGACAGGGAATGCGGGGTGAGCAGTTCTTC. It encodes CASSRQGMRGEQFF.

The V gene is TRBV28, the J gene TRBJ1-4; TRBD1 agrees at 10 bases. After removal of 1 base from V and 4 bases from J, the junction contained 9 bases not matched to a gene. Germline-derived CDR1 and CDR2 are MDHEN and SYDVKM. This CDR3 spans 18 amino acids. The CDR3 nucleotides are TGTGCCAGCAGTTTATCAGGGGACAGGGGTGGGAGTAATGAAAAACTGTTTTTT. This gives the protein CASSLSGDRGGSNEKLFF.

This chain connects TRBV4-1 to TRBJ1-1, with 11 positions matching TRBD1. Germline V gene lookup returns CDR1 MGHRA and CDR2 YSYEKL. The CDR3 covers 17 residues. J was trimmed by 6 bases and V by 0 bases; bases with no gene match: 9. Here the CDR3 DNA reads TGCGCCAGCAGCCAAGATACCCCGGACAGGGGGCTTCCTGAAGCTTTCTTT. It encodes CASSQDTPDRGLPEAFF.

This chain joins TRBV28 and TRBJ1-2; TRBD1 might be the D (5 bases). V was trimmed by 4 bases and J by 4 bases, leaving 16 bases between them. This CDR3 spans 15 amino acids. Germline CDR1 reads MDHEN; CDR2 reads SYDVKM. The CDR3: CASSSGGTGGYGYTF. CDR3 nucleotides: TGTGCCAGCAGTTCTGGAGGGACTGGAGGCTATGGCTACACCTTC.

This clone was found a few times. The chain is built from TRBV6-1 and TRBJ1-2; D is uncertain. Germline V gives CDR1 MNHNS, CDR2 SASEGT. Trimming took 6 bases from V and 2 from J, leaving 7 bases between them. The CDR3 covers 12 residues. The CDR3 spells CASRAGNYGYTF. The CDR3 coding sequence is TGTGCCAGCAGAGCCGGGAACTATGGCTACACCTTC.

The genes are TRBV4-2 and TRBJ1-3; D remains unclear. Per the germline V gene, CDR1 is LGHNA and CDR2 is YNFKEQ. V was clipped by 0 bases and J by 0 bases, with 9 bases between them. CDR3 length: 16 residues. The CDR3 is CASSQDGWSSGNTIYF. CDR3 DNA: TGTGCCAGCAGCCAAGATGGTTGGAGCTCTGGAAACACCATATATTTT.

The CDR3 is CASSLTGVHEQFF. The CDR3 nucleotides read TGTGCCAGCAGCCTGACAGGGGTCCATGAGCAGTTCTTC. The genes are TRBV9 and TRBJ2-1, with 8 positions matching TRBD1. The CDR3 is made up of 13 amino acids. Trimming removed 4 bases from V and 8 bases from J; junction bases left unmatched: 5. The V gene's germline CDR1 is SGDLS and CDR2 YYNGEE.

This clone was counted between two and nine times. V usage is TRBV6-1 and J usage is TRBJ2-3; D remains ambiguous. Germline V CDR1 and CDR2: MNHNS, SASEGT. V lost 4 bases and J lost 5, with 4 bases in between. There are 11 residues in the CDR3. The CDR3 here is CASSAQDTQYF. As DNA, the CDR3 is TGTGCCAGCAGTGCCCAAGATACGCAGTATTTT.

The V and J genes are TRBV28 and TRBJ2-2; 8 positions agree with TRBD1. CDR1 and CDR2 from the germline V gene are MDHEN and SYDVKM. The CDR3 totals 15 residues. Trimming took 11 bases from V and 4 from J; bases not matched to a gene: 12. The CDR3 DNA follows: TGTGCCGCCACTGAAGAGACAGGGGCCACCGGGGAGCTGTTTTTT. Protein product: CAATEETGATGELFF.

The CDR3 coding sequence is TGTGCCAGCAGCCCGCGACTGGCGGGGGGGCAGGGAGATACGCAGTATTTT. Translating it yields CASSPRLAGGQGDTQYF. The rearrangement joins TRBV7-2 to TRBJ2-3; TRBD2 matches 9 bases. The V gene's germline CDR1 is SGHTA and CDR2 FQGNSA. With 5 bases clipped from V and 5 bases from J, the junction kept 14 bases outside the gene matches. The CDR3 consists of 17 residues.

This clone was picked up a small number of times. The V gene is TRBV7-8, the J gene TRBJ2-5; maybe TRBD2 (5 bases). CDR1 is SGHVS and CDR2 is FQNEAQ in the germline V gene. The CDR3 consists of 14 residues. Trimming took off 5 bases at V and 4 bases at J, with 14 bases between the two ends. The CDR3 here is CASSPPEGRETQYF. In DNA, the CDR3 is TGTGCCAGCAGCCCCCCAGAAGGGAGAGAGACCCAGTACTTC.

This clone was seen only once. The chain recombines TRBV27 with TRBJ2-3, with TRBD2 identical over 7 bases. This CDR3 is built from 18 residues. Germline trimming cut 2 bases from V and 0 bases from J; bases unmatched to any gene: 11. The germline V gene encodes CDR1 MNHEY and CDR2 SMNVEV (reference sequence). DNA of the CDR3: TGTGCCAGCAGTTTACGGGCGGAGAGCGGGACTAGCACAGATACGCAGTATTTT. Encoded protein: CASSLRAESGTSTDTQYF.

The chain combines TRBV7-9 with TRBJ1-2; D call uncertain. The germline V gene has CDR1 SEHNR and CDR2 FQNEAQ (reference sequence). V lost 1 base and J lost 4, with 10 bases in between. The CDR3 consists of 14 residues. In DNA, the CDR3 is TGTGCCAGCAGCTTAGGGGCAGGCGTCTATGGCTACACCTTC. Its protein product is CASSLGAGVYGYTF.

CDR3 in amino acids: CAMTLPPGLSTDTQYF. The CDR3, as DNA: TGTGCCATGACCCTTCCCCCGGGGTTGAGCACAGATACGCAGTATTTT. V usage is TRBV30 and J usage is TRBJ2-3; D might be TRBD2 (5 bases). V was clipped by 8 bases and J by 0 bases, with 21 bases between them. The CDR3 totals 16 residues. Germline V CDR1 and CDR2: GTSNPN, SVGIG (reference sequence). The full variable domain, with the rest looked up from reference TRBV30 and TRBJ2-3, is SQTIHQWPATLVQPVGSPLSLECTVEGTSNPNLYWYRQAAGRGLQLLFYSVGIGQISSEVPQNLSASRPQDRQFILSSKKLLLSDSGFYLCAMTLPPGLSTDTQYFGPGTRLTVL.

V and J are TRBV28 and TRBJ1-1, with 7 bases identical to TRBD1. Germline CDR1 and CDR2: MDHEN and SYDVKM. Trimming cost V 5 bases and J 2 bases; bases outside gene matches: 8. CDR3 length: 15 residues. The CDR3 DNA reads TGTGCCAGCAGTATCCCACAGGGGTTCAACACTGAAGCTTTCTTT. Protein product: CASSIPQGFNTEAFF. Drawing the rest from reference TRBV28 and TRBJ1-1, the complete variable domain is DVKVTQSSRYLVKRTGEKVFLECVQDMDHENMFWYRQDPGLGLRLIYFSYDVKMKEKGDIPEGYSVSREKKERFSLILESASTNQTSMYLCASSIPQGFNTEAFFGQGTRLTVV.

This rearrangement joins TRBV7-6 to TRBJ2-3; D possibly corresponds to TRBD2 (5 bases). Germline V gene sequence: CDR1 SGHVS, CDR2 FNYEAQ. The V gene lost 4 bases and the J gene lost 4 bases, with 21 bases spanning the gap. This CDR3 region has 17 residues. The CDR3 DNA is TGTGCCAGCAGCTCCATCCCTAACGGGGAGTACGCAGATACGCAGTATTTT. Its protein is CASSSIPNGEYADTQYF.